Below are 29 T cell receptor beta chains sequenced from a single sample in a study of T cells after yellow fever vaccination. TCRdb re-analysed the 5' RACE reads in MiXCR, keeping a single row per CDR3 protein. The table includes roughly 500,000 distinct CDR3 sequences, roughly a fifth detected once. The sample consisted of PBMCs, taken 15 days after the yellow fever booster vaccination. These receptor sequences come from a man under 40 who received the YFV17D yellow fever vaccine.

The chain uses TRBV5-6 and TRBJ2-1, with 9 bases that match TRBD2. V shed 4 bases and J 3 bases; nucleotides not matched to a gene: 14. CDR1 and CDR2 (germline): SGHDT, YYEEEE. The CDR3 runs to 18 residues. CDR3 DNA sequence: TGTGCCAGCAGCCCTGGGGGCTATGGCGGGAGGGACTACAATGAGCAGTTCTTC. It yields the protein CASSPGGYGGRDYNEQFF.

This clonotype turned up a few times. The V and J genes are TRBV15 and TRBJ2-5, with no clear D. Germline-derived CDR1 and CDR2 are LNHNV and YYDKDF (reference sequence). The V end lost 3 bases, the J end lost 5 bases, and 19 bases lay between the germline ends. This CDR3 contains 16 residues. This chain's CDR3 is CATSSAGDNSLETQYF. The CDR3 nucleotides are TGTGCCACCAGCAGTGCAGGAGATAATTCTTTGGAGACCCAGTACTTC.

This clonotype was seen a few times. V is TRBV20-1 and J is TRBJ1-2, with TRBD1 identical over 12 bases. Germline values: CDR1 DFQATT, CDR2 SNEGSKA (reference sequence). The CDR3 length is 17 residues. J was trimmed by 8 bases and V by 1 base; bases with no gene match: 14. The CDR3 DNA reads TGCAGTGCTAGAGGGGGGACAGGGGGCGTCTCAGTGCCAGGCTACACCTTC. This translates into CSARGGTGGVSVPGYTF.

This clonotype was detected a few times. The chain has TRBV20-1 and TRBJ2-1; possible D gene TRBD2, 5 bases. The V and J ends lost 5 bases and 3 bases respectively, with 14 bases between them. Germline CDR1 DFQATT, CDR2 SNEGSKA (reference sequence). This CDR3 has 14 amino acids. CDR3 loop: CSAGTSMFYNEQFF. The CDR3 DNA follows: TGCAGTGCTGGAACTAGTATGTTCTACAATGAGCAGTTCTTC.

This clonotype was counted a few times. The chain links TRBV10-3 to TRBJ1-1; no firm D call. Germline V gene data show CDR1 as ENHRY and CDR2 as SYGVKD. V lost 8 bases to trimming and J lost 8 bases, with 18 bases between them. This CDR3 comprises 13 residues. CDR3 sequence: CAIGPERGREAFF. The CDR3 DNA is TGTGCCATCGGACCCGAGAGAGGGCGCGAAGCTTTCTTT.

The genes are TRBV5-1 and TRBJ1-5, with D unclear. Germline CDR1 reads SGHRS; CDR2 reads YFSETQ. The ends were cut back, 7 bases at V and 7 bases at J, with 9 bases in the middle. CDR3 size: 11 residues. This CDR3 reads CASPFCQPQHF. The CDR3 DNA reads TGCGCCAGCCCGTTTTGCCAGCCCCAGCATTTT.

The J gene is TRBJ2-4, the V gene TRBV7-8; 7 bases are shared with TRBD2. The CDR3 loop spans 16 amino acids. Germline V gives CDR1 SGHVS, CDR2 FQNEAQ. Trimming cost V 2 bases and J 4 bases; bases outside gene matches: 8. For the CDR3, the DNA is TGTGCCAGCAGCTTATCAGGCGGGAGAGAAAAAAACATTCAGTACTTC. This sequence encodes CASSLSGGREKNIQYF.

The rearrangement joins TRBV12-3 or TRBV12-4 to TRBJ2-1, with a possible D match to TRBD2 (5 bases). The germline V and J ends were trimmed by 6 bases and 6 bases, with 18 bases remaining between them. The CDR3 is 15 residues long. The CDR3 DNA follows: TGTGCCAGCAGCGGCATGCGTGAGGGAGTCAATGAGCAGTTCTTC. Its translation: CASSGMREGVNEQFF.

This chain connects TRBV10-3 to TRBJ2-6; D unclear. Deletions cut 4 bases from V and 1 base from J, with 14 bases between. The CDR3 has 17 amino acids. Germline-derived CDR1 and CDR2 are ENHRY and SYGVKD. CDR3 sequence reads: CAISAGQFSSGANVLTF. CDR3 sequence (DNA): TGTGCCATCAGTGCTGGGCAATTCTCTTCTGGGGCCAACGTCCTGACTTTC.

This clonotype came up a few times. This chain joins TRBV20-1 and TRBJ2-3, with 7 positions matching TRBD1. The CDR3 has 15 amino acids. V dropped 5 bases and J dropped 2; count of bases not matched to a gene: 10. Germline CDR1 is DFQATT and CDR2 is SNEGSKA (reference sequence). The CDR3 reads CSAVDRVNLTDTQYF. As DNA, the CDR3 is TGCAGTGCTGTCGACAGGGTAAACCTCACAGATACGCAGTATTTT.

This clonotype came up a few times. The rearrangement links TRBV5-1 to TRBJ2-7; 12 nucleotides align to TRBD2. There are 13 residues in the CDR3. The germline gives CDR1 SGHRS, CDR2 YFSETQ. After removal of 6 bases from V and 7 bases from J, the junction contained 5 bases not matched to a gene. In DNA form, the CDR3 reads TGCGCCAGCACGACTAGCGGGAGCGGTGAGCAGTACTTC. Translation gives CASTTSGSGEQYF. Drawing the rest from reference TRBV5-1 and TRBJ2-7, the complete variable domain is KAGVTQTPRYLIKTRGQQVTLSCSPISGHRSVSWYQQTPGQGLQFLFEYFSETQRNKGNFPGRFSGRQFSNSRSEMNVSTLELGDSALYLCASTTSGSGEQYFGPGTRLTVT.

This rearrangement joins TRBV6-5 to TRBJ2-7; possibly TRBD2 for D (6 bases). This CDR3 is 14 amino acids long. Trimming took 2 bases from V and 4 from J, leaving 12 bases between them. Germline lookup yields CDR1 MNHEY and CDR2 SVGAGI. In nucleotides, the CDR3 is TGTGCCAGCAGTTACAGGGACGGGGGATACGAGCAGTACTTC. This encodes CASSYRDGGYEQYF.

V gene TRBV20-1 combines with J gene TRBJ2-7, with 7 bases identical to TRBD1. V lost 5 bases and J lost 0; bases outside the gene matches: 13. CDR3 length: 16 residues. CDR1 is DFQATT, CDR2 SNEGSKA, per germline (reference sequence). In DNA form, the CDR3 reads TGCAGTGCTGAGCCCCAACAGGGGATTAGCTCCTACGAGCAGTACTTC. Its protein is CSAEPQQGISSYEQYF.

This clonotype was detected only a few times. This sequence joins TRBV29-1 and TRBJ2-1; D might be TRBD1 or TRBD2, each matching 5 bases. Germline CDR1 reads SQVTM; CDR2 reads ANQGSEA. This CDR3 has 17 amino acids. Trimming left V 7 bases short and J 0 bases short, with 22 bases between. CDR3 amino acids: CSGGRDPFLSSYNEQFF. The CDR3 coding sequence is TGCAGCGGTGGTCGGGACCCTTTCCTTAGCTCCTACAATGAGCAGTTCTTC.

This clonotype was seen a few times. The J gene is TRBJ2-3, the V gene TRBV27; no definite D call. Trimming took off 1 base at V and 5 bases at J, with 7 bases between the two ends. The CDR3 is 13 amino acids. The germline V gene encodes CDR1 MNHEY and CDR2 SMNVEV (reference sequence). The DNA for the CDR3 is TGTGCCAGCAGTTTATTTTCGGTAGATACGCAGTATTTT. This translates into CASSLFSVDTQYF.

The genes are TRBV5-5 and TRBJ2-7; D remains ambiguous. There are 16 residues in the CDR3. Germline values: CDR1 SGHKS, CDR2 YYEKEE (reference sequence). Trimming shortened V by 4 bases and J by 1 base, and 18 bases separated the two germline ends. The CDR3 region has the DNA TGTGCCAGCAGCCCCAATCGTCTGGGTCGATCCTACGAGCAGTACTTC. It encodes CASSPNRLGRSYEQYF.

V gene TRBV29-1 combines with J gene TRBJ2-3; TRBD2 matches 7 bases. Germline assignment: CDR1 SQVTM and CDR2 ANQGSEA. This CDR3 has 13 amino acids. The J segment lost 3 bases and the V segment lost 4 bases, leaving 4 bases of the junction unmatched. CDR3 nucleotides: TGCAGCGTTGCGCGGGAGCCGACAGATACGCAGTATTTT. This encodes CSVAREPTDTQYF.

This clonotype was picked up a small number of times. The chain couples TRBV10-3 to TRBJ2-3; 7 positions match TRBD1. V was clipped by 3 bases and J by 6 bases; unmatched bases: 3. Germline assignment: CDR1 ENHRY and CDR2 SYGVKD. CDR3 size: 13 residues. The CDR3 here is CAISEDRADTQYF. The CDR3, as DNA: TGTGCCATCAGTGAAGACAGGGCTGATACGCAGTATTTT.

The CDR3 DNA is TGTGCCTGGAGTGGTATAGCTCGAGAGACCCAGTACTTC. Protein sequence: CAWSGIARETQYF. The chain is built from TRBV30 and TRBJ2-5; D gene ambiguous. V dropped 1 base and J dropped 4 bases, with 10 bases sitting between them. Germline lookup yields CDR1 GTSNPN and CDR2 SVGIG (reference sequence). The CDR3 spans 13 residues.

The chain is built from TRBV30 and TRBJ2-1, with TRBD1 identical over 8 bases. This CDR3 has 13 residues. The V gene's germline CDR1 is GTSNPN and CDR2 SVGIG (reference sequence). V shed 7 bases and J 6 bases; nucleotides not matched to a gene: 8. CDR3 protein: CASPGQVLNEQFF. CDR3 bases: TGTGCCTCTCCGGGACAGGTCCTCAATGAGCAGTTCTTC. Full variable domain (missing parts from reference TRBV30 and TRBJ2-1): SQTIHQWPATLVQPVGSPLSLECTVEGTSNPNLYWYRQAAGRGLQLLFYSVGIGQISSEVPQNLSASRPQDRQFILSSKKLLLSDSGFYLCASPGQVLNEQFFGPGTRLTVL.

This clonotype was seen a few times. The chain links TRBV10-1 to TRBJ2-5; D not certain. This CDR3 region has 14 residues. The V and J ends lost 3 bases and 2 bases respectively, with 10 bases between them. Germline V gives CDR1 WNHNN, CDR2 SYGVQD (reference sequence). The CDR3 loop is CASSDMVGQETQYF. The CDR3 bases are TGCGCCAGCAGTGATATGGTGGGACAAGAGACCCAGTACTTC.

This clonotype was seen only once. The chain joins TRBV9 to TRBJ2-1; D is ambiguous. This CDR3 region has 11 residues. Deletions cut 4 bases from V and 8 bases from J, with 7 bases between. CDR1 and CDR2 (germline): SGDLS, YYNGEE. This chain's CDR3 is CASSNNDEQFF. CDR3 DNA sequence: TGTGCCAGCAGCAATAACGATGAGCAGTTCTTC.

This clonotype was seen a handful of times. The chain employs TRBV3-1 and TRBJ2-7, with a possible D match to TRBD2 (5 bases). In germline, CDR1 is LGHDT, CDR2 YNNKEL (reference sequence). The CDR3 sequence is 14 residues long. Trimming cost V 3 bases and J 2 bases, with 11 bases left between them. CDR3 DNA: TGTGCCAGCAGCCACGGGGTTTCCGCCTACGAGCAGTACTTC. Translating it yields CASSHGVSAYEQYF.

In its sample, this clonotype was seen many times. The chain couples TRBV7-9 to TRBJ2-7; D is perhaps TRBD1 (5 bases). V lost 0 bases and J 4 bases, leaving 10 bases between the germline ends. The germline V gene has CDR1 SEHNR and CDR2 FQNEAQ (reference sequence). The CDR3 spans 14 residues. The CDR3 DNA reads TGTGCCAGCAGCTTAGCAGGGGAAGCATACGAGCAGTACTTC. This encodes CASSLAGEAYEQYF.

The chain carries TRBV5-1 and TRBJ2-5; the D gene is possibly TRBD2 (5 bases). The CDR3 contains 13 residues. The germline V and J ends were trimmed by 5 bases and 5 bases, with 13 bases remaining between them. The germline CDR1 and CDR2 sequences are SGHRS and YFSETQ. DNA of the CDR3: TGCGCCAGCAGGCCGGGGTCGTTGGAGACCCAGTACTTC. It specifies CASRPGSLETQYF.

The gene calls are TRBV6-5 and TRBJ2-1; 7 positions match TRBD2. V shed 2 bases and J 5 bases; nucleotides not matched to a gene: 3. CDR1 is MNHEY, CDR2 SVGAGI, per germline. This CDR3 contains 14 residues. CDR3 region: CASSYLAEHNEQFF. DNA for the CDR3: TGTGCCAGCAGTTACCTAGCGGAGCACAATGAGCAGTTCTTC.

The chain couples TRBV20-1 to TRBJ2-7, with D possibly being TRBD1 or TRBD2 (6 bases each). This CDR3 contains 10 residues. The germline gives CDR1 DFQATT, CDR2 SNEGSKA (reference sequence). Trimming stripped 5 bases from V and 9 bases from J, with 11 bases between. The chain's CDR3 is CSAAGHVQYF. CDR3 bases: TGCAGTGCTGCGGGACACGTGCAGTACTTC.

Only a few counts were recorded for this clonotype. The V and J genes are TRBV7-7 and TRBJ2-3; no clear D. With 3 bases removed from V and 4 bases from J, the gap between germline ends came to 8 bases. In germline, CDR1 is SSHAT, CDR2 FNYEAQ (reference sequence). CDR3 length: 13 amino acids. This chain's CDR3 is CASSFAVADTQYF. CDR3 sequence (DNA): TGTGCCAGCAGCTTTGCGGTAGCAGATACGCAGTATTTT.

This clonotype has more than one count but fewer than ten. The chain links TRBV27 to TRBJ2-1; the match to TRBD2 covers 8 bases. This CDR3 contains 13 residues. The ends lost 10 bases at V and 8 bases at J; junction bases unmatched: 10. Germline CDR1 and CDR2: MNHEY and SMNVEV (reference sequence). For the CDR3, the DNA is TGTGCCACACAAGGGACTAGTCACGATGAGCAGTTCTTC. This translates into CATQGTSHDEQFF.